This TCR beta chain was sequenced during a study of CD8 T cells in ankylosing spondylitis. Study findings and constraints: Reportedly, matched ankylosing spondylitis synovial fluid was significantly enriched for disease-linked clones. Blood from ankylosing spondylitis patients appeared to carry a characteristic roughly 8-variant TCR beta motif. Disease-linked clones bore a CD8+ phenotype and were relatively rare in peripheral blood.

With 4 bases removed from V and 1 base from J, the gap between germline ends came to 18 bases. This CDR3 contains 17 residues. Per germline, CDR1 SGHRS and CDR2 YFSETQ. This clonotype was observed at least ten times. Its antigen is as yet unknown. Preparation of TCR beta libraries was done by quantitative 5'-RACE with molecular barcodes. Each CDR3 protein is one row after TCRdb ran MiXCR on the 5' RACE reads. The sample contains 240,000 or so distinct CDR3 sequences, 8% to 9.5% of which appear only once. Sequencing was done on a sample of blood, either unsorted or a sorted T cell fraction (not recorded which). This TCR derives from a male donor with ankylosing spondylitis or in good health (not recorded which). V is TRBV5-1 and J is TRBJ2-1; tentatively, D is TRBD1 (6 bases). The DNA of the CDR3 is TGCGCCAGCAGCGCCCGCTCGGGACAAACTTCCTACAATGAGCAGTTCTTC. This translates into CASSARSGQTSYNEQFF.